One T cell receptor beta chain is described in this entry. TCRdb's copy holds only in-frame clones and misses some; the assay was immunoSEQ multiplex PCR. The data contain 90,000 or so clones, about 86% of them singletons. The data were taken from a study of blood T cell repertoires in COVID-19. The CDR3 spans 18 residues. J is TRBJ1-1 and V is TRBV21-1. TRBV21-1 is flagged as a pseudogene. The sequencing input was peripheral blood. This sequence originates from a man aged 55 to 69 with acute or convalescent COVID-19. The CDR3 region has the DNA TGTGCCAGCAGCAAAGATCGGGCATTGGTGAGGGTAAGGGCTGAAGCTTTCTTT. The encoded protein is CASSKDRALVRVRAEAFF.